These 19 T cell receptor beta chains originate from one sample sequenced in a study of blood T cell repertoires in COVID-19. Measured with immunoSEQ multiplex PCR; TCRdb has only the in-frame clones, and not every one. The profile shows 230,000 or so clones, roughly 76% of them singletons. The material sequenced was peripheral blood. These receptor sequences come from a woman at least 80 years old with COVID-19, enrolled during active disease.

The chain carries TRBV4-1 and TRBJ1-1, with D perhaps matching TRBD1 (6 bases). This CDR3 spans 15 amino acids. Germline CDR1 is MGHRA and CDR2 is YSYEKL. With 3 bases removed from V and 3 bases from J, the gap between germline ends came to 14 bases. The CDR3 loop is CASSHITGPDTEAFF. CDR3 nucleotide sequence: TGCGCCAGCAGCCACATTACAGGGCCGGACACTGAAGCTTTCTTT.

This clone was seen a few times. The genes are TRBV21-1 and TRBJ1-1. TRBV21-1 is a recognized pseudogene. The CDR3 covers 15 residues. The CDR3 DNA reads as TGTGCCAGCAGCTCCCCTCCTGATAGGAGCACTGAAGCTTTCTTT. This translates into CASSSPPDRSTEAFF.

The CDR3 DNA reads as TGTGCCAGCGGTCGGACAGGGGGCAGGACTGAAGCTTTCTTT. Its translation: CASGRTGGRTEAFF. The V gene is TRBV6-5, the J gene TRBJ1-1; TRBD1 matches at 11 bases. This CDR3 region has 14 residues. CDR1 MNHEY and CDR2 SVGAGI come from the germline V gene. V dropped 8 bases and J dropped 5; count of bases not matched to a gene: 7.

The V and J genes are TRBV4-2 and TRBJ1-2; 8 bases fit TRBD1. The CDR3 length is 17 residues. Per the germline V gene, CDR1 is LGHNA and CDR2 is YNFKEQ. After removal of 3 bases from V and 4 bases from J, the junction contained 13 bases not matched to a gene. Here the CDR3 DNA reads TGTGCCAGCAGCCATTTGATAGGTGACAGGGGAGTCTATGGCTACACCTTC. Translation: CASSHLIGDRGVYGYTF.

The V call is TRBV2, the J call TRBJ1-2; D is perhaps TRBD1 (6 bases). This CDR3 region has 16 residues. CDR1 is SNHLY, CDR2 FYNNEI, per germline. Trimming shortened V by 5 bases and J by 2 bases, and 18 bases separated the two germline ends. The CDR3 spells CASSRGGAVSNYGYTF. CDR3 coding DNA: TGTGCCAGCAGTCGGGGGGGCGCAGTTTCAAACTATGGCTACACCTTC.

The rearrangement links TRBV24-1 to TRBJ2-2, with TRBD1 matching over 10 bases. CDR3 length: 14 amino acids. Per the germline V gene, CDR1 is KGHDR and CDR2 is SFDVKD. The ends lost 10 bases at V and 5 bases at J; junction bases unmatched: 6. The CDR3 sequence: CATRRQGATGELFF. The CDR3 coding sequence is TGTGCCACGAGGAGACAGGGGGCTACCGGGGAGCTGTTTTTT.

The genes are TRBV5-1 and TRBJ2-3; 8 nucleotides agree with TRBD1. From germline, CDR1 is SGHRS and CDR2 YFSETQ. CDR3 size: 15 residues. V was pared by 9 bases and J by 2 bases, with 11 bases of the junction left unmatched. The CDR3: CATSTQDRDTDTQYF. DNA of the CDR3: TGCGCCACCTCAACTCAGGACAGGGACACAGATACGCAGTATTTT.

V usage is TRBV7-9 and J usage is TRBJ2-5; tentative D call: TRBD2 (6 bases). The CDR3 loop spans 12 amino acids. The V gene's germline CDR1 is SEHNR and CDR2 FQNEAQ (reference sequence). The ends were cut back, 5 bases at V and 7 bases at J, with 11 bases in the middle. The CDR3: CASSREKGTQYF. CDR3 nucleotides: TGTGCCAGCAGCCGGGAGAAGGGGACCCAGTACTTC.

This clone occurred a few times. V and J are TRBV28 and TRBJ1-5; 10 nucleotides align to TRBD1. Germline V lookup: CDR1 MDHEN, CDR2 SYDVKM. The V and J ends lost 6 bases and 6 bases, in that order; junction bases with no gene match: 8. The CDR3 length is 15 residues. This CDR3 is CASSQTGGGTQPQHF. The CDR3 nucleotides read TGTGCCAGCAGCCAGACAGGGGGCGGAACTCAGCCCCAGCATTTT.

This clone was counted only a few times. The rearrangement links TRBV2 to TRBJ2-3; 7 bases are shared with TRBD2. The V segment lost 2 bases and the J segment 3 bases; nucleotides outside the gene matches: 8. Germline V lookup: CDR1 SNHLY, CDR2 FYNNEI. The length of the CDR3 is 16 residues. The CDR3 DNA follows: TGTGCCAGCAGTGAAAGTTTAGGCGGGGGAACAGATACGCAGTATTTT. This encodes CASSESLGGGTDTQYF.

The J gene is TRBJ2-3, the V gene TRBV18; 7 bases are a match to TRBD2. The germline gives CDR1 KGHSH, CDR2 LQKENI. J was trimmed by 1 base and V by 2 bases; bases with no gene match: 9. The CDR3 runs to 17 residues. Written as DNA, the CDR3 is TGTGCCAGCTCACCAACGGGGAGGGTAAGGGGCACAGATACGCAGTATTTT. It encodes CASSPTGRVRGTDTQYF.

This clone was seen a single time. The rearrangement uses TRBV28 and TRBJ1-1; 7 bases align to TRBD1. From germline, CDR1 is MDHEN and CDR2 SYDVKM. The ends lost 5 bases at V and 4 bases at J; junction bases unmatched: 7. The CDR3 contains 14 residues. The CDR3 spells CASSQGGVGTEAFF. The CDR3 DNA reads TGTGCCAGCAGTCAAGGGGGCGTGGGCACTGAAGCTTTCTTT.

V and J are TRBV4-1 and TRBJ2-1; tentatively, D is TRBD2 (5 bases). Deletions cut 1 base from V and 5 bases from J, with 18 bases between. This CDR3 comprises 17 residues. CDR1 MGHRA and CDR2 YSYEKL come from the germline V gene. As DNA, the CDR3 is TGCGCCAGCAGCCAAGGGGTCAGACTACGCCGAGACAATGAGCAGTTCTTC. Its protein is CASSQGVRLRRDNEQFF.

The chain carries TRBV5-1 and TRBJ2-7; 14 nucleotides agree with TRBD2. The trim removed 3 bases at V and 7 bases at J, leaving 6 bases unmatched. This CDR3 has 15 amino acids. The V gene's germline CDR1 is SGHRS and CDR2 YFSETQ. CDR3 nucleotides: TGCGCCAGCAGCTCGACTAGCGGGGGGGCGTGGGAGCAGTACTTC. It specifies CASSSTSGGAWEQYF.

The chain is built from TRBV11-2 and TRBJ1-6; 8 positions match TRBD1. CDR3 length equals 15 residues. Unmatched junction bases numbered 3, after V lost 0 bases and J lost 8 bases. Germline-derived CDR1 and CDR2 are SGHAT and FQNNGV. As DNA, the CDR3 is TGTGCCAGCAGCTTAGATCCCAGGGGGCATTCACCCCTCCACTTT. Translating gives CASSLDPRGHSPLHF.

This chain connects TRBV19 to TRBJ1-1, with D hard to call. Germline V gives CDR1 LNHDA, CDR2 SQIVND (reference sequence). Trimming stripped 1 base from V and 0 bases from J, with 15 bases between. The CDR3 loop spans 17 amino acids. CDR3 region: CASSIGGRAILNTEAFF. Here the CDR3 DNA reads TGTGCCAGTAGTATAGGTGGGCGGGCCATCCTGAACACTGAAGCTTTCTTT.

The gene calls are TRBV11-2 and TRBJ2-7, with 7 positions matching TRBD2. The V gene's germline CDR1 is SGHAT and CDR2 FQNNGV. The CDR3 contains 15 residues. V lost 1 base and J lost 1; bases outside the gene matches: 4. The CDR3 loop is CASSLAGGLSYEQYF. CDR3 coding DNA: TGTGCCAGCAGCTTAGCGGGAGGCCTTTCCTACGAGCAGTACTTC.

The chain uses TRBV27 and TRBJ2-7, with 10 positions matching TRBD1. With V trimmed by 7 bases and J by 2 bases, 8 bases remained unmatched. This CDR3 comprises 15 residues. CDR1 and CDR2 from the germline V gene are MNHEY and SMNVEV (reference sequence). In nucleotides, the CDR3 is TGTGCCAGCAAACTAGGACAGGGGGTTCCCTACGAGCAGTACTTC. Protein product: CASKLGQGVPYEQYF.

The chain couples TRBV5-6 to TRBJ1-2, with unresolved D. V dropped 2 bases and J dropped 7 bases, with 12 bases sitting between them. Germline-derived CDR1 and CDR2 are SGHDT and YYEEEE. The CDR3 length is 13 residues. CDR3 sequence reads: CASSFFVEGGYTF. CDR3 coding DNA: TGTGCCAGCAGCTTTTTTGTGGAGGGTGGCTACACCTTC.